This T cell receptor (beta chain) was recorded in a study of cytomegalovirus exposure and HLA in healthy donors. Study outcomes and limitations: The study labeled 164 TCR beta chains cytomegalovirus-associated.

The PCR had 60 Vbeta and 13 Jbeta primers. The data were produced by immunoSEQ multiplex PCR, yet TCRdb's version contains in-frame clones alone and is incomplete. Found here are 120,000 or so clones, over 65% of them singletons; the top ten hold 5.5% to 8%. With respect to this clone: What it binds is unknown.

Sequencing was done on a sample of PBMCs. The TCR originated in a woman in her 40s in good health and CMV-seronegative.

The DNA for the CDR3 is TGTGCCAGCAGTTTATCAGGGGTGGGTGAGCAGTTCTTC. It is translated as CASSLSGVGEQFF. The chain couples TRBV27 to TRBJ2-1; weak D call: TRBD1 (5 bases). The germline V and J ends were trimmed by 0 bases and 9 bases, with 9 bases remaining between them. From germline, CDR1 is MNHEY and CDR2 SMNVEV (reference sequence). CDR3 length equals 13 residues.